Each of the 27 T cell receptor beta chains below was sequenced from the same sample in a study of CD8 T cells in ankylosing spondylitis. TCRdb processed the 5' RACE reads anew with MiXCR; each CDR3 protein has one entry. Seen here are approximately 42,000 distinct CDR3 sequences, approximately 9.9% observed once, and the top ten hold approximately 1.4%. Sequencing used blood, either unsorted or a sorted T cell fraction (not recorded which). All receptors come from a male donor with ankylosing spondylitis or in good health (not recorded which).

On this clonotype: This may stem from a read error, because a much larger clone lies one nucleotide away. The chain couples TRBV5-1 to TRBJ1-4; D unresolved. Germline CDR1 SGHRS, CDR2 YFSETQ. The CDR3 runs to 16 residues. Here the CDR3 reads CASSLDRGATNEKLLF. The CDR3 DNA reads TGCGCCAGCAGCTTGGACCGGGGTGCAACTAATGAAAAACTGCTTTTT.

This clonotype was observed many times. The rearrangement uses TRBV3-1 and TRBJ2-3; 9 bases map to TRBD2. V gave up 4 bases and J gave up 5 bases; unmatched junction bases: 16. CDR1 and CDR2 from the germline V gene are LGHDT and YNNKEL (reference sequence). The CDR3 covers 18 residues. The CDR3 loop reads CASSPMVGASGDIDTQYF. DNA of the CDR3: TGTGCCAGCAGCCCCATGGTAGGGGCTAGCGGGGATATAGATACGCAGTATTTT.

This clonotype was seen more than once but under ten times. This sequence joins TRBV3-1 and TRBJ2-7; 8 bases align to TRBD1. Germline values: CDR1 LGHDT, CDR2 YNNKEL (reference sequence). This CDR3 contains 12 residues. J was trimmed by 5 bases and V by 8 bases; bases with no gene match: 5. CDR3: CASGDRHHEQYF. The CDR3 nucleotides read TGTGCCAGCGGGGACAGGCACCACGAGCAGTACTTC.

This clonotype was seen ten or more times. The CDR3 DNA follows: TGCGCCAGCAGCTGGGGGAGGGATGAAAAACTGTTTTTT. Translation: CASSWGRDEKLFF. The chain joins TRBV5-1 to TRBJ1-4; weak D call: TRBD1 (5 bases). This CDR3 is built from 13 residues. With 3 bases removed from V and 6 bases from J, the gap between germline ends came to 9 bases. Germline loops: CDR1 SGHRS, CDR2 YFSETQ.

The J gene is TRBJ2-5, the V gene TRBV5-6; D unclear. The V gene's germline CDR1 is SGHDT and CDR2 YYEEEE. The V end was cut by 0 bases, the J end by 5 bases, with 8 bases between. This CDR3 is 13 amino acids long. The CDR3 DNA is TGTGCCAGCAGCTTGGTAGGGTTGGAGACCCAGTACTTC. This encodes CASSLVGLETQYF. The variable domain in full, with the rest retrieved from reference TRBV5-6 and TRBJ2-5, is DAGVTQSPTHLIKTRGQQVTLRCSPKSGHDTVSWYQQALGQGPQFIFQYYEEEERQRGNFPDRFSGHQFPNYSSELNVNALLLGDSALYLCASSLVGLETQYFGPGTRLLVL.

This clonotype was detected ten times or more. The V call is TRBV27, the J call TRBJ2-5; a weak D match, TRBD2 (7 bases). The length of the CDR3 is 16 residues. V lost 1 base, J lost 1 base, and 13 bases lay in between. CDR1 and CDR2 (germline): MNHEY, SMNVEV (reference sequence). The CDR3 spells CASSLWGGLSQETQYF. The CDR3 bases are TGTGCCAGCAGTTTATGGGGGGGGCTGTCCCAAGAGACCCAGTACTTC.

This clonotype appeared many times. The chain combines TRBV5-1 with TRBJ2-1; possible D gene TRBD2, 6 bases. The V gene's germline CDR1 is SGHRS and CDR2 YFSETQ. The CDR3 extends over 11 amino acids. V gave up 7 bases and J gave up 7 bases, with 9 bases separating them. In nucleotides, the CDR3 is TGCGCCAGCCGCCGGGGGAATGAGCAGTTCTTC. Translation gives CASRRGNEQFF.

This clonotype was seen at least ten times. In nucleotides, the CDR3 is TGTGCCAGCAGTTACTCGATCCCTAATCAGCCCCAGCATTTT. The encoded protein is CASSYSIPNQPQHF. The rearrangement joins TRBV6-2 or TRBV6-3 to TRBJ1-5; D gene unclear. The V gene lost 0 bases and the J gene lost 4 bases, with 7 bases spanning the gap. The CDR3 sequence is 14 residues long. Germline V CDR1 and CDR2: MNHEY, SVGEGT.

At least ten counts were recorded for this clonotype. The genes are TRBV4-2 and TRBJ1-1; possible D gene TRBD1, 5 bases. Germline CDR1 and CDR2: LGHNA and YNFKEQ. The CDR3 runs to 15 residues. With 0 bases removed from V and 3 bases from J, the gap between germline ends came to 11 bases. In DNA form, the CDR3 reads TGTGCCAGCAGCCAAGACAGGGACGTGTACACTGAAGCTTTCTTT. This translates into CASSQDRDVYTEAFF.

This clonotype was recorded at least ten times. This chain joins TRBV4-2 and TRBJ2-3, with TRBD2 identical over 7 bases. This CDR3 is built from 17 residues. The ends lost 0 bases at V and 1 base at J; junction bases unmatched: 7. CDR1 LGHNA and CDR2 YNFKEQ come from the germline V gene. As DNA, the CDR3 is TGTGCCAGCAGCCAAGATCTGTCTAGCGGCGGCACAGATACGCAGTATTTT. Protein: CASSQDLSSGGTDTQYF.

This clonotype was detected many times. The J gene is TRBJ2-1, the V gene TRBV24-1; TRBD1 aligns across 9 bases. V shed 4 bases and J 8 bases; nucleotides not matched to a gene: 5. CDR1 and CDR2 from the germline V gene are KGHDR and SFDVKD. The CDR3 runs 14 residues. CDR3 sequence (DNA): TGTGCCACCAGTGACCAGGGACAGGGTGATGAGCAGTTCTTC. This gives the protein CATSDQGQGDEQFF.

The J gene is TRBJ2-7, the V gene TRBV5-1; 7 positions match TRBD1. V lost 0 bases and J lost 3; bases outside the gene matches: 12. Germline V gene lookup returns CDR1 SGHRS and CDR2 YFSETQ. This CDR3 region has 17 residues. The CDR3 coding sequence is TGCGCCAGCAGCTTGGGACATTATGACAGGGTCCTCTACGAGCAGTACTTC. This codes for CASSLGHYDRVLYEQYF.

This clonotype was observed many times. This rearrangement joins TRBV28 to TRBJ2-7, with 7 bases matching TRBD1. Trimming removed 7 bases from V and 0 bases from J; junction bases left unmatched: 6. The CDR3 length is 14 residues. CDR1 is MDHEN, CDR2 SYDVKM, per germline. CDR3 in amino acids: CASTDRDYSYEQYF. For the CDR3, the DNA is TGTGCCAGCACCGACAGGGATTACTCCTACGAGCAGTACTTC.

This clonotype was observed a few times. The V call is TRBV7-8, the J call TRBJ2-5; 7 bases match TRBD2. The ends lost 7 bases at V and 2 bases at J; junction bases unmatched: 13. The length of the CDR3 is 16 residues. Germline V lookup: CDR1 SGHVS, CDR2 FQNEAQ. CDR3 residues: CASTTVPGGKQETQYF. CDR3 in DNA: TGTGCCAGCACCACCGTCCCGGGAGGAAAGCAAGAGACCCAGTACTTC.

This clonotype was seen ten or more times. The rearrangement links TRBV5-1 to TRBJ1-5; D possibly corresponds to TRBD1 (6 bases). The CDR3 is 15 residues long. Trimming took off 0 bases at V and 6 bases at J, with 13 bases between the two ends. The germline V gene has CDR1 SGHRS and CDR2 YFSETQ. The CDR3 DNA follows: TGCGCCAGCAGCTTGGAAGGGGGAGAAGGTCAGCCCCAGCATTTT. Protein sequence: CASSLEGGEGQPQHF.

This clonotype was counted ten times or more. The chain joins TRBV16 to TRBJ1-1, with unresolved D. Germline CDR1 is KGHSY and CDR2 is FQNENV. The CDR3 covers 15 residues. The V and J ends lost 2 bases and 0 bases respectively, with 10 bases between them. CDR3 nucleotide sequence: TGTGCCAGCAGCCAACCCTGGGCGGTGAACACTGAAGCTTTCTTT. It codes for CASSQPWAVNTEAFF.

This clonotype has more than one count but fewer than ten. This chain joins TRBV28 and TRBJ2-7; 9 nucleotides line up with TRBD1. The germline V gene encodes CDR1 MDHEN and CDR2 SYDVKM. The CDR3 sequence is 14 residues long. V lost 6 bases, J lost 5 bases, and 8 bases stayed unmatched. CDR3 nucleotide sequence: TGTGCCAGCAGCTCGCCGGGACAGGGTCACGAGCAGTACTTC. Amino acid sequence: CASSSPGQGHEQYF.

The table lists this clonotype with many counts. The chain uses TRBV29-1 and TRBJ2-7; D unresolved. Trimming removed 8 bases at V and 0 bases at J, with 11 bases between. Per germline, CDR1 SQVTM and CDR2 ANQGSEA. CDR3 length: 12 residues. This CDR3 is CSPVGFSYEQYF. The CDR3 DNA sequence: TGCAGCCCCGTGGGATTCTCCTACGAGCAGTACTTC.

This clonotype showed up many times. This chain links TRBV5-1 with TRBJ2-7; a weak D match, TRBD1 (5 bases). The CDR3 is 14 residues long. CDR1 is SGHRS and CDR2 is YFSETQ in the germline V gene. V lost 4 bases and J lost 4, with 15 bases in between. The CDR3 protein is CASSDRPGKYEQYF. The CDR3 DNA reads as TGCGCCAGCAGCGATCGCCCAGGGAAATACGAGCAGTACTTC. The full variable domain, rest sourced from reference TRBV5-1 and TRBJ2-7, is KAGVTQTPRYLIKTRGQQVTLSCSPISGHRSVSWYQQTPGQGLQFLFEYFSETQRNKGNFPGRFSGRQFSNSRSEMNVSTLELGDSALYLCASSDRPGKYEQYFGPGTRLTVT.

The V and J genes are TRBV7-6 and TRBJ1-5; no clear D. Per germline, CDR1 SGHVS and CDR2 FNYEAQ. This CDR3 contains 14 residues. The V end lost 1 base, the J end lost 4 bases, and 8 bases lay between the germline ends. The CDR3 region has the DNA TGTGCCAGCAGCTTAGGAGGCCAGAATCAGCCCCAGCATTTT. Its protein product is CASSLGGQNQPQHF.

At least ten counts were recorded for this clonotype. The rearrangement uses TRBV5-1 and TRBJ1-1; no clear D gene. The germline CDR1 and CDR2 sequences are SGHRS and YFSETQ. Trimming cost V 5 bases and J 1 base, with 3 bases left between them. The CDR3 contains 11 residues. This CDR3 reads CASRQNTEAFF. The CDR3 DNA reads as TGCGCCAGCAGACAGAACACTGAAGCTTTCTTT.

This clonotype was recorded many times. This chain uses TRBV5-6 with TRBJ2-1, with D perhaps TRBD1 or TRBD2 (5 bases each). Germline assignment: CDR1 SGHDT and CDR2 YYEEEE. CDR3 length equals 15 residues. Trimming removed 3 bases from V and 1 base from J, with 11 bases in between. This chain's CDR3 is CASSSGTLSYNEQFF. CDR3 in DNA: TGTGCCAGCAGCTCCGGGACCCTTTCCTACAATGAGCAGTTCTTC.

The V gene is TRBV11-2, the J gene TRBJ1-1; D is ambiguous. The CDR3 sequence is 13 residues long. V lost 0 bases to trimming and J lost 6 bases, with 8 bases between them. In germline, CDR1 is SGHAT, CDR2 FQNNGV. The DNA of the CDR3 is TGTGCCAGCAGCTTAGATCGACATGCTGAAGCTTTCTTT. As protein: CASSLDRHAEAFF.

The genes are TRBV2 and TRBJ2-4; no firm D call. Trimming took off 2 bases at V and 1 base at J, with 6 bases between the two ends. The germline gives CDR1 SNHLY, CDR2 FYNNEI. The length of the CDR3 is 14 residues. CDR3 in DNA: TGTGCCAGCAGTGAACCCGGGGCCAAAAACATTCAGTACTTC. Translating gives CASSEPGAKNIQYF.

This clonotype was recorded at least ten times. The rearrangement joins TRBV3-1 to TRBJ2-1; D is possibly TRBD2 (5 bases). Germline V gives CDR1 LGHDT, CDR2 YNNKEL (reference sequence). V gave up 6 bases and J gave up 2 bases, with 14 bases separating them. This CDR3 is 15 amino acids long. The CDR3 DNA follows: TGTGCCAGCAGTAAAAACCCGACTACCTACAATGAGCAGTTCTTC. Protein: CASSKNPTTYNEQFF.

By proportion, this clonotype is medium-sized. The V call is TRBV6-1, the J call TRBJ1-1; D gene uncertain. V dropped 2 bases and J dropped 2 bases, with 0 bases sitting between them. Germline V gene data show CDR1 as MNHNS and CDR2 as SASEGT. This CDR3 region has 11 residues. The CDR3 DNA follows: TGTGCCAGCAGTGAAAACACTGAAGCTTTCTTT. The encoded protein is CASSENTEAFF.

This clonotype has at least ten counts. The V and J genes are TRBV5-1 and TRBJ2-7; TRBD1 aligns across 9 bases. In germline, CDR1 is SGHRS, CDR2 YFSETQ. This CDR3 is built from 14 residues. Germline trimming cut 4 bases from V and 4 bases from J; bases unmatched to any gene: 6. For the CDR3, the DNA is TGCGCCAGCAGCCTGGACAGGGGAGGGTACGAGCAGTACTTC. Amino acids: CASSLDRGGYEQYF.